The entry below gives a single TCR beta chain sequence along with its context. Antigen unknown. The repertoire was sequenced with immunoSEQ multiplex PCR; TCRdb's copy has only in-frame clones and lacks some. Seen here are under 200,000 clones, roughly 92% observed once, and the top ten hold 0.6% to 0.7%. The data derive from a study of T cell responses to AZD1222 COVID-19 vaccine. Study summary: Researchers grouped second doses given at about 4 or about 12 weeks into one pool. Study-wide points: Reports indicate that nearly half of spike-specific TCRs are directed at unmutated variant regions. Following two doses of AZD1222, Spike-specific TCR breadth and depth rose. White British donors predominated, females outnumbered males, and clonal diversity was possibly underestimated.

Trimming took off 0 bases at V and 1 base at J, with 13 bases between the two ends. The germline V gene has CDR1 LGHNA and CDR2 YNFKEQ. The CDR3 spans 17 residues. Sequenced here: peripheral blood, sampled on day 0 of AZD1222 vaccination. The TCR sequence derives from an adult in good health. The chain recombines TRBV4-2 with TRBJ1-3, with a tentative D call TRBD1 (5 bases). The CDR3 is CASSQDWGLRSGNTIYF. CDR3 DNA sequence: TGTGCCAGCAGCCAAGATTGGGGACTCAGGTCTGGAAACACCATATATTTT.